The rows below give T cell receptor beta chains drawn from one sample of a study of human T cells and chemical hapten exposure. A single record per CDR3 protein comes from TCRdb applying MiXCR to the RACE reads. This sample has about 82,000 distinct CDR3 sequences; 6.5% to 8.5% occur once, and the top ten carry approximately 1.2%. This specimen was whole blood, taken in connection with sensitization to the hapten diphenylcyclopropenone (DPC). The receptors come from a woman in her twenties or thirties with alopecia areata. Some clones in this sample may be carry-over from other donors' samples. Each CDR3 is given with its conserved first and last residue. D genes are given only for firm matches. Not all rows give a size; the values are once, few, many and, for expanded clones, a class.

TRBV5-1	NA	many	TRBJ2-6	TGCGCCAGCAGCTTGTGGAGCTCTGGGGCCAACGTCCTGACTTTC	CASSLWSSGANVLTF
TRBV20-1	NA	once	TRBJ2-3	TGCAGTGCCGGAGGGGGCACATATACGCAGTATTTT	CSAGGGTYTQYF
TRBV5-1	TRBD1	many	TRBJ2-3	TGCGCCAGCAGTCCCGGACAGGGCACAGATACGCAGTATTTT	CASSPGQGTDTQYF
TRBV5-1	TRBD2	few	TRBJ2-3	TGCGCCAGCAGCGCGGCTACCCCCGGGCTAGCGGGGGGAATAACAGATACGCAGTATTTT	CASSAATPGLAGGITDTQYF
TRBV4-2	NA	many	TRBJ2-3	TGTGCCAGCAGCCAAGATATGTATCTCGAATTGACAGATACGCAGTATTTT	CASSQDMYLELTDTQYF
TRBV2	NA	NA	TRBJ1-6	TGTGCCAGCCAGCTCGCCAGGCACAATTCACCCCTCCACTTT	CASQLARHNSPLHF
TRBV6-6	NA	many	TRBJ2-7	TGTGCCAGCAGTTACCCAGGGCAGCGGGAGCAGTACTTC	CASSYPGQREQYF
TRBV23-1	NA	few	TRBJ2-2	TGCGCCAGCAGTCAATATCCAGGGTGTCTTCGGATGGGCACCGGGGAGCTGTTTTTT	CASSQYPGCLRMGTGELFF
TRBV12-3/TRBV12-4	TRBD2	many	TRBJ2-1	TGTGCCAGCAGCCAGCGGGAAGCCCTCTACAATGAGCAGTTCTTC	CASSQREALYNEQFF
TRBV6-1	TRBD2	NA	TRBJ2-5	TGTGCCAGCAGGGCCGGGACTAGCGAAGAGACCCAGTACTTC	CASRAGTSEETQYF
TRBV2	NA	many	TRBJ1-1	TGTGCCAGCCTGGTCACAGTGAACACTGAAGCTTTCTTT	CASLVTVNTEAFF
TRBV6-5	TRBD1	many	TRBJ2-6	TGTGCCAGCAGGACAGGGTTCTCTGGGGCCAACGTCCTGACTTTC	CASRTGFSGANVLTF
TRBV7-2	TRBD1	few	TRBJ2-7	TGTGCCAGCAAGGACAGGAAAAGCTCCTACGAGCAGTACTTC	CASKDRKSSYEQYF
TRBV7-2	NA	many	TRBJ2-1	TGTGCCAGCAGCCATAAGGGTGGGGGGCCAACCTACAATGAGCAGTTCTTC	CASSHKGGGPTYNEQFF
TRBV12-3/TRBV12-4	TRBD1	many	TRBJ1-1	TGTGCCAGCAGTTTATGGCAGGGGGCCACTGAAGCTTTCTTT	CASSLWQGATEAFF
TRBV7-9	NA	many	TRBJ1-2	TGTGCCAGCAGCTTAGAAGGGTACCCTAACTATGGCTACACCTTC	CASSLEGYPNYGYTF
TRBV6-2/TRBV6-3	NA	NA	TRBJ2-3	TGTGCCAGCAGTTATTACCTCGACACAGATACGCAGTATTTT	CASSYYLDTDTQYF
TRBV20-1	NA	NA	TRBJ1-5	TGCAGTGCTAGAGAGGGGTCTGGGGATACTCAGCCCCAGCATTTT	CSAREGSGDTQPQHF
TRBV11-2	NA	few	TRBJ1-6	TGTGCCAGCAGCTTGATGCCAGATTCACCCCTCCACTTT	CASSLMPDSPLHF
TRBV12-3/TRBV12-4	NA	many	TRBJ1-1	TGTGCCAGCAGTTTACAAGGGCAAGTTTCTGAAGCTTTCTTT	CASSLQGQVSEAFF
TRBV5-1	TRBD2	NA	TRBJ2-1	TGCGCCAGCAGCCCCCTAGGAGCGGGGGGATGGTACAATGAGCAGTTCTTC	CASSPLGAGGWYNEQFF
TRBV3-1	NA	few	TRBJ2-7	TGTGCCAGCAGCCAAGCCTACCGAGCCTACGAGCAGTACTTC	CASSQAYRAYEQYF
TRBV27	NA	NA	TRBJ2-7	TGTGCCAGCAGTAATCCCGGCGGCCACGAGCAGTACTTC	CASSNPGGHEQYF
TRBV6-5	TRBD1	few	TRBJ2-7	TGTGCCAGCAGTAGCAGGGGGCTGGTCGAGCAGTACTTC	CASSSRGLVEQYF
TRBV3-1	NA	few	TRBJ1-2	TGTGCCAGCAGCCGGACTTGGCAGGGGAACTATGGCTACACCTTC	CASSRTWQGNYGYTF
TRBV15	NA	NA	TRBJ2-3	TGTGCCACCAGCAGAGATACCAGCGGGGATACGCAGTATTTT	CATSRDTSGDTQYF
TRBV7-9	NA	NA	TRBJ1-4	TGTGCCAGCAGCCCAGGCCGAGTAGATGAAAAACTGTTTTTT	CASSPGRVDEKLFF
TRBV5-1	NA	few	TRBJ1-1	TGCGCCACCCGGAGTGTGGGTGAAGCTTTCTTT	CATRSVGEAFF
TRBV27	TRBD1	many	TRBJ2-7	TGTGCCAGCAGTTCGGGACAGGGAGTGCGTCCACCGTACTTC	CASSSGQGVRPPYF
TRBV7-9	NA	many	TRBJ2-3	TGTGCCAGCAGCTTTATGACCGGGACCCCCACAGATACGCAGTATTTT	CASSFMTGTPTDTQYF
TRBV10-3	TRBD2	NA	TRBJ2-5	TGTGCCATCAGTGGAGGGACTAACACTATCGTAAGCCTGGAGACCCAGTACTTC	CAISGGTNTIVSLETQYF
TRBV7-2	TRBD1	many	TRBJ2-5	TGTGCCAGCAGCTCCACGACAGGGGAGACCCAGTACTTC	CASSSTTGETQYF
TRBV7-3	NA	many	TRBJ2-1	TGTGCCAGCAGTAGAACCGGGACTCCAGCCGACAATGAGCAGTTCTTC	CASSRTGTPADNEQFF
TRBV5-1	TRBD1	many	TRBJ2-7	TGCGCCAGCAGCCCCACCGGCGACAGGGTTTACGAGCAGTACTTC	CASSPTGDRVYEQYF
TRBV11-2	NA	many	TRBJ2-5	TGTGCCAGCAGCTTAGCGGTGACCCAGTACTTC	CASSLAVTQYF
TRBV28	NA	few	TRBJ2-7	TGTGCCAGCAGTTTTCGAGGGCGGTCCTCCTACGAGCAGTACTTC	CASSFRGRSSYEQYF
TRBV6-1	NA	many	TRBJ1-2	TGTGCCAGCAGCCCTGGTGGCAGGGAGAATAACTATGGCTACACCTTC	CASSPGGRENNYGYTF
TRBV2	TRBD2	many	TRBJ2-5	TGTGCCAGCAGTGAACCCCGGACTAGCGGGGGGGCCCGAGCGATCGAGACCCAGTACTTC	CASSEPRTSGGARAIETQYF
TRBV5-4	NA	few	TRBJ2-3	TGTGCCAGCAGCTGGATGGGCACAGATACGCAGTATTTT	CASSWMGTDTQYF
TRBV5-1	NA	NA	TRBJ2-3	TGCGCCAGCAGCTTGGTTTGGGGACCCACAGATACGCAGTATTTT	CASSLVWGPTDTQYF
TRBV20-1	NA	few	TRBJ2-7	TGCAGTGGTAGTCCCTCAGGGGCCTACGAGCAGTACTTC	CSGSPSGAYEQYF
TRBV29-1	NA	NA	TRBJ2-1	TGCAGCGTCTGGCAGGGATACAATGAGCAGTTCTTC	CSVWQGYNEQFF
TRBV3-1	TRBD2	many	TRBJ2-5	TGTGCCAGCAGTCGGGGGGAAGAGACCCAGTACTTC	CASSRGEETQYF
TRBV12-3/TRBV12-4	TRBD1	NA	TRBJ1-2	TGTGCCAGCAGCCGCGCCAGACAGGGTAACTATGGCTACACCTTC	CASSRARQGNYGYTF
TRBV7-9	NA	NA	TRBJ1-1	TGTGCCAGCACTCCAGGGGCAATCACTGAAGCTTTCTTT	CASTPGAITEAFF
TRBV30	NA	many	TRBJ2-2	TGTGCCTGCCGATCCGGGGGCTGGACCGGGGAGCTGTTTTTT	CACRSGGWTGELFF
TRBV30	NA	many	TRBJ1-1	TGTGCCTGGAGTGCCCCCGTGGGCACTGAAGCTTTCTTT	CAWSAPVGTEAFF
TRBV5-6	TRBD1	many	TRBJ1-2	TGTGCCAGCAGCTTGAGCCCGGGACAGGCGAACTATGGCTACACCTTC	CASSLSPGQANYGYTF
TRBV6-5	NA	few	TRBJ2-4	TGTGCCAGCAGTGACTCACATTCGGACATTCAGTACTTC	CASSDSHSDIQYF
TRBV6-2/TRBV6-3	NA	NA	TRBJ2-3	TGTGCCAGCAGTTACGGGGGCAGGGAACTTGCGACAGATACGCAGTATTTT	CASSYGGRELATDTQYF
TRBV2	NA	many	TRBJ2-5	TGTGCCAGCAAACCGGGTGGACCTCAAGAGACCCAGTACTTC	CASKPGGPQETQYF
TRBV7-9	TRBD1	many	TRBJ1-4	TGTGCCAGCAGCCCGATGGACAGGGCTAATGAAAAACTGTTTTTT	CASSPMDRANEKLFF
TRBV6-1	NA	NA	TRBJ1-3	TGTGCCAGCAGTGAATGGACAACATACTCTGGAAACACCATAAATTTT	CASSEWTTYSGNTINF